A single sample is the source of the 18 T cell receptor beta chains below, sequenced in a study of blood T cell repertoires in COVID-19. The repertoire was sequenced with immunoSEQ multiplex PCR; TCRdb's copy has only in-frame clones and lacks some. The profile shows 100,000 to 150,000 clones, 65% to 90% of them singletons. Specimen: peripheral blood. These receptors all come from a woman aged 80 or over with acute or convalescent COVID-19.

This clone has just one count. V usage is TRBV10-3 and J usage is TRBJ1-3; no clear D. V was clipped by 3 bases and J by 0 bases, with 12 bases between them. CDR3 length: 16 amino acids. The germline gives CDR1 ENHRY, CDR2 SYGVKD. CDR3: CAISDGLSNSGNTIYF. For the CDR3, the DNA is TGTGCCATCAGTGACGGTCTCTCAAACTCTGGAAACACCATATATTTT.

In its sample, this clone was seen a few times. The rearrangement joins TRBV6-4 to TRBJ2-3; TRBD2 matches at 10 bases. The CDR3 contains 18 residues. Germline-derived CDR1 and CDR2 are MRHNA and SNTAGT. After removal of 3 bases from V and 1 base from J, the junction contained 10 bases not matched to a gene. The CDR3 loop is CASSDYPLTSGRTDTQYF. For the CDR3, the DNA is TGTGCCAGCAGTGATTATCCCCTGACTAGCGGGCGCACAGATACGCAGTATTTT.

The chain joins TRBV5-5 to TRBJ1-3; TRBD1 might be the D (5 bases). CDR1 is SGHKS and CDR2 is YYEKEE in the germline V gene (reference sequence). V lost 2 bases and J lost 3, with 9 bases in between. The CDR3 has 14 residues. In DNA, the CDR3 is TGTGCCAGCAGCTTTGGGGGGATTGGAAACACCATATATTTT. The encoded protein is CASSFGGIGNTIYF.

The V gene is TRBV2, the J gene TRBJ1-1; the D gene is possibly TRBD1 (6 bases). This CDR3 is 13 amino acids long. CDR1 SNHLY and CDR2 FYNNEI come from the germline V gene. V lost 1 base, J lost 8 bases, and 11 bases lay in between. The CDR3 DNA follows: TGTGCCAGCAGTGAAGTTGTACAGGGAGAAGCTTTCTTT. Amino acid sequence: CASSEVVQGEAFF.

The rearrangement joins TRBV14 to TRBJ1-6; D perhaps matches TRBD1 (5 bases). V lost 4 bases, J lost 3 bases, and 13 bases lay in between. The germline V gene encodes CDR1 SGHDN and CDR2 FVKESK. The CDR3 extends over 16 amino acids. CDR3 nucleotides: TGTGCCAGCAGCCGGTTCGGGGGAGGCTATAATTCACCCCTCCACTTT. It encodes CASSRFGGGYNSPLHF.

This chain connects TRBV5-4 to TRBJ1-3, with a possible D match to TRBD1 (5 bases). With 2 bases removed from V and 0 bases from J, the gap between germline ends came to 6 bases. CDR3 length: 14 amino acids. Per the germline V gene, CDR1 is SGHNT and CDR2 is YYREEE (reference sequence). The DNA for the CDR3 is TGTGCCAGCAGCTTCAGGGACTCTGGAAACACCATATATTTT. Its translation: CASSFRDSGNTIYF. Using reference TRBV5-4 and TRBJ1-3 for the parts outside the CDR3, the full variable domain is ETGVTQSPTHLIKTRGQQVTLRCSSQSGHNTVSWYQQALGQGPQFIFQYYREEENGRGNFPPRFSGLQFPNYSSELNVNALELDDSALYLCASSFRDSGNTIYFGEGSWLTVV.

The chain recombines TRBV3-1 (or the pseudogene TRBV3-2) with TRBJ2-1; 12 bases agree with TRBD2. Losses at the gene ends were 1 base for V and 13 bases for J; bases not matched to a gene: 8. Germline V gene lookup returns CDR1 LGHDT and CDR2 YNNKEL (reference sequence). This CDR3 has 15 amino acids. This CDR3 reads CASSQGASGGANQFF. CDR3 nucleotides: TGTGCCAGCAGCCAAGGGGCTAGCGGGGGGGCGAATCAGTTCTTC.

V usage is TRBV5-6 and J usage is TRBJ1-2; TRBD1 might be the D (5 bases). V was cut by 0 bases and J by 7 bases, with 13 bases left in between. The CDR3 spans 14 residues. Germline-derived CDR1 and CDR2 are SGHDT and YYEEEE. In DNA form, the CDR3 reads TGTGCCAGCAGCTTGGTGGAGATAGGGGTTGGCTACACCTTC. Translating it yields CASSLVEIGVGYTF. The full variable domain, completed using reference TRBV5-6 and TRBJ1-2, is DAGVTQSPTHLIKTRGQQVTLRCSPKSGHDTVSWYQQALGQGPQFIFQYYEEEERQRGNFPDRFSGHQFPNYSSELNVNALLLGDSALYLCASSLVEIGVGYTFGSGTRLTVV.

The gene calls are TRBV5-1 and TRBJ1-3; D gene uncertain. The germline V gene has CDR1 SGHRS and CDR2 YFSETQ. The CDR3 has 15 residues. Trimming stripped 6 bases from V and 0 bases from J, with 13 bases between. In nucleotides, the CDR3 is TGCGCCAGCAAGGTTGGGAGTAACTCTGGAAACACCATATATTTT. Translating gives CASKVGSNSGNTIYF. Complete variable domain (other parts from reference TRBV5-1 and TRBJ1-3): KAGVTQTPRYLIKTRGQQVTLSCSPISGHRSVSWYQQTPGQGLQFLFEYFSETQRNKGNFPGRFSGRQFSNSRSEMNVSTLELGDSALYLCASKVGSNSGNTIYFGEGSWLTVV.

This sequence joins TRBV6-2 or TRBV6-3 and TRBJ1-1, with D unclear. Germline V gene lookup returns CDR1 MNHEY and CDR2 SVGEGT. Trimming left V 2 bases short and J 2 bases short, with 9 bases between. The CDR3 spans 14 residues. CDR3 nucleotide sequence: TGTGCCAGCAGTTACCCAGCGCATAACACTGAAGCTTTCTTT. Translation: CASSYPAHNTEAFF.

Only a few counts were recorded for this clone. The chain combines TRBV27 with TRBJ2-7, with 11 bases aligning to TRBD1. From germline, CDR1 is MNHEY and CDR2 SMNVEV (reference sequence). The V segment lost 4 bases and the J segment 2 bases; nucleotides outside the gene matches: 4. The CDR3 is 15 amino acids. For the CDR3, the DNA is TGTGCCAGCAGTTGGGCGGGACAGGGGGCCTACGAGCAGTACTTC. This gives the protein CASSWAGQGAYEQYF.

The J gene is TRBJ1-1, the V gene TRBV5-1; the D is unclear. The CDR3 is 13 residues long. The germline V gene has CDR1 SGHRS and CDR2 YFSETQ. Trimming shortened V by 3 bases and J by 5 bases, and 11 bases separated the two germline ends. The CDR3 nucleotides are TGCGCCAGCAGCTCCTGGACGGGGACTGAAGCTTTCTTT. This codes for CASSSWTGTEAFF.

This CDR3 is CAAGQGSTGELFF. CDR3 DNA sequence: TGTGCCGCAGGACAGGGAAGCACCGGGGAGCTGTTTTTT. V and J are TRBV10-3 and TRBJ2-2; TRBD1 agrees at 8 bases. The CDR3 covers 13 residues. CDR1 is ENHRY, CDR2 SYGVKD, per germline. The V gene end was trimmed by 11 bases and the J gene end by 4 bases; junction bases not matched to a gene: 6.

The CDR3 sequence: CASSPAAANYGYTF. The DNA of the CDR3 is TGCGCCAGCAGCCCCGCGGCAGCAAACTATGGCTACACCTTC. This chain connects TRBV5-1 to TRBJ1-2; D gene ambiguous. Per the germline V gene, CDR1 is SGHRS and CDR2 is YFSETQ. Between the trimmed V and J ends, which lost 4 bases and 2 bases, there was a span of 12 bases. The CDR3 has 14 amino acids.

This clone was observed a single time. The J gene is TRBJ2-1, the V gene TRBV11-2; 14 bases are a match to TRBD2. This CDR3 has 15 amino acids. CDR1 is SGHAT and CDR2 is FQNNGV in the germline V gene. Trimming cost V 5 bases and J 5 bases; bases outside gene matches: 2. This chain's CDR3 is CASSTTSGGDNEQFF. CDR3 bases: TGTGCCAGCAGCACGACTAGCGGGGGGGACAATGAGCAGTTCTTC.

The genes are TRBV5-5 and TRBJ1-1; D unclear. CDR1 is SGHKS, CDR2 YYEKEE, per germline (reference sequence). The CDR3 spans 14 residues. V was shortened by 4 bases and J by 5 bases, with 15 bases between the two germline ends. This CDR3 reads CASSLTGAGTEAFF. The CDR3 region has the DNA TGTGCCAGCAGCCTTACGGGAGCGGGAACTGAAGCTTTCTTT.

The V gene is TRBV2, the J gene TRBJ2-5; D uncertain. Germline V gene lookup returns CDR1 SNHLY and CDR2 FYNNEI. V shed 6 bases and J shed 5 bases, with 13 bases lying between them. The CDR3 covers 13 residues. CDR3 residues: CASSGSVLETQYF. The DNA of the CDR3 is TGTGCCAGCAGCGGTTCTGTGTTGGAGACCCAGTACTTC.

This chain links TRBV4-1 with TRBJ2-7, with TRBD1 matching 10 bases. After removal of 1 base from V and 7 bases from J, the junction contained 7 bases not matched to a gene. The germline CDR1 and CDR2 sequences are MGHRA and YSYEKL. This CDR3 has 15 residues. CDR3 coding DNA: TGCGCCAGCAGCCAAGGGCGACAGGGGGCGGTAGAGCAGTACTTC. Amino acid sequence: CASSQGRQGAVEQYF.